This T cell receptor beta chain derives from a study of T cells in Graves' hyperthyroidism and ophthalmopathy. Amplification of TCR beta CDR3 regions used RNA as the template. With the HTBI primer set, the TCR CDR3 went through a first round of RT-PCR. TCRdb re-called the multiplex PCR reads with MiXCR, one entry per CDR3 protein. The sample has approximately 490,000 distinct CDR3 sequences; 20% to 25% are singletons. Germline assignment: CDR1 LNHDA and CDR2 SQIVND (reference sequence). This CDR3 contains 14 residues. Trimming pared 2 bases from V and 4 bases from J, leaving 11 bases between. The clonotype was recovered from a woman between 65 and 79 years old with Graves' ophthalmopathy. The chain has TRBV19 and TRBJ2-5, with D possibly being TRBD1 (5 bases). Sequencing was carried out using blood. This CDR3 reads CASSISPQGETQYF. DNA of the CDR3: TGTGCCAGTAGTATATCGCCCCAGGGAGAGACCCAGTACTTC.